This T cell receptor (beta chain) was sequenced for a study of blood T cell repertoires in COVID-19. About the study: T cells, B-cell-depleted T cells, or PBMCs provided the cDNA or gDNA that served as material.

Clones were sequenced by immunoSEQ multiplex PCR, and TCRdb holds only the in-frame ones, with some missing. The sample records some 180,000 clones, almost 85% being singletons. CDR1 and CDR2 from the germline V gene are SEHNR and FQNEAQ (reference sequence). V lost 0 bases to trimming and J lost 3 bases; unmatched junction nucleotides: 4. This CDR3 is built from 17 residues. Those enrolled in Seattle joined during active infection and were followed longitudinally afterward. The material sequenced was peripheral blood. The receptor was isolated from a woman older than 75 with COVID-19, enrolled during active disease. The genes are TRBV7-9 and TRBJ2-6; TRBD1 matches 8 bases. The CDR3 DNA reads TGTGCCAGCAGCTTAGCAGACAGGGGAGATGGGGCCAACGTCCTGACTTTC. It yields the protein CASSLADRGDGANVLTF.